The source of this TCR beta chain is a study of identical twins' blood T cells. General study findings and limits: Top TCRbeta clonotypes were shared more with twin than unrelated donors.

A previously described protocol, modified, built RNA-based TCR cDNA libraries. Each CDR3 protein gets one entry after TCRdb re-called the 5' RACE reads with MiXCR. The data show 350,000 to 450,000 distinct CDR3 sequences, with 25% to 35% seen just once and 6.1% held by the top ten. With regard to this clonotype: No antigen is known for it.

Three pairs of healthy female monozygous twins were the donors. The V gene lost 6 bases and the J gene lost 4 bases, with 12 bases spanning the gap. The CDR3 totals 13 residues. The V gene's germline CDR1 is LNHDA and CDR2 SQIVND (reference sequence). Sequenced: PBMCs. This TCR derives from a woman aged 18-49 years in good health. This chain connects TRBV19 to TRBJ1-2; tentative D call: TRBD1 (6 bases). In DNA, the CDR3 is TGTGCCAGTAGCCAGGGGAACCTCTATGGCTACACCTTC. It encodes CASSQGNLYGYTF. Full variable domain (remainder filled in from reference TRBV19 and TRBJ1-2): DGGITQSPKYLFRKEGQNVTLSCEQNLNHDAMYWYRQDPGQGLRLIYYSQIVNDFQKGDIAEGYSVSREKKESFPLTVTSAQKNPTAFYLCASSQGNLYGYTFGSGTRLTVV.